This TCR beta chain was retrieved from a study of T cells expressing NK-cell markers. Study-level background: CD3+CD56+NKG2C+, CD3+CD56+NKG2C- and CD3+CD56-NKG2C+ T cells, once sorted, supplied the TCR beta repertoires.

A 5'RACE template switching approach incorporating UMIs was used to make TCR beta cDNA. TCRdb reprocessed the 5' RACE reads; each CDR3 protein has one entry and no DNA is given. Here the sample table reports roughly 180,000 distinct CDR3 sequences. Per the germline V gene, CDR1 is DFQATT and CDR2 is SNEGSKA (reference sequence). The CDR3 is 14 residues long. With regard to this clonotype: Its specificity is unknown.

The study's findings and limits: A few donors' CD3+CD56-NKG2C+ cells were dominated by the same clonotypes.

The V call is TRBV20-1, the J call TRBJ2-7; TCRdb lists TRBD1, though no DNA is available to test this call. Sequencing used blood T cells: a sorted CD56 or NKG2C T cell subset, CD4+ or CD8+ T cells, or bulk PBMC T cells (not recorded which). The receptor was derived from a man between 18 and 69 years old in good health. This CDR3 reads CSARTRVDMYEQYF.